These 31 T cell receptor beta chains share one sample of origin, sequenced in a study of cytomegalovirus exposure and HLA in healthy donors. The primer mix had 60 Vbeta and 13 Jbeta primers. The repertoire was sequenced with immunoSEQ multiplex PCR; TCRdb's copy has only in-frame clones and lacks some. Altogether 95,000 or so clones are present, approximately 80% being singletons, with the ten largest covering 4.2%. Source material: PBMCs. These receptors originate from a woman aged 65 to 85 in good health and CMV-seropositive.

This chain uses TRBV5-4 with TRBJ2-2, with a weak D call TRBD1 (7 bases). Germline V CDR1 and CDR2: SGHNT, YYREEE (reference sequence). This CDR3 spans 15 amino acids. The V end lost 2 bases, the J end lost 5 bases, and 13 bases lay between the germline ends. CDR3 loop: CASSFQTGRTGELFF. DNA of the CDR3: TGTGCCAGCAGCTTCCAGACAGGGAGGACCGGGGAGCTGTTTTTT.

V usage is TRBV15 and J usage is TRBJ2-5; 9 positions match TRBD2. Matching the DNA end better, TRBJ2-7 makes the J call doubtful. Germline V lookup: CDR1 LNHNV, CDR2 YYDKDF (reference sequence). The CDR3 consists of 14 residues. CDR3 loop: CATSREGGRGEQYF. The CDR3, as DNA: TGTGCCACCAGCAGAGAAGGCGGGAGGGGCGAGCAGTACTTC.

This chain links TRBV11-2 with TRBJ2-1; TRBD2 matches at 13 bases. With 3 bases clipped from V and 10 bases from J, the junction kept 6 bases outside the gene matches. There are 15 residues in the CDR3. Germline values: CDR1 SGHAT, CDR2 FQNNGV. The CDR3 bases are TGTGCCAGCAGCTTCGGGACTAGCGGGAAGGGGGAGCAGTTCTTC. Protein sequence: CASSFGTSGKGEQFF.

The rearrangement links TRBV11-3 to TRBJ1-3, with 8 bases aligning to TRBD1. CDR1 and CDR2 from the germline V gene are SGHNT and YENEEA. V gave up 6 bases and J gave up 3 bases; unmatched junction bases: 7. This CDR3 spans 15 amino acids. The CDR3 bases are TGTGCCAGCAGAATTGGACAGGGCTTTGGAAACACCATATATTTT. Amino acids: CASRIGQGFGNTIYF.

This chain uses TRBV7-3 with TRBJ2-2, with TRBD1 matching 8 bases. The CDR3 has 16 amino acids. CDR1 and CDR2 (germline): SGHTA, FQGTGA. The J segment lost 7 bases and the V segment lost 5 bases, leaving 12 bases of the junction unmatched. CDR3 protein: CASSPPGQETVGELFF. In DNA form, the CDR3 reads TGTGCCAGCAGCCCCCCGGGACAGGAAACTGTCGGGGAGCTGTTTTTT.

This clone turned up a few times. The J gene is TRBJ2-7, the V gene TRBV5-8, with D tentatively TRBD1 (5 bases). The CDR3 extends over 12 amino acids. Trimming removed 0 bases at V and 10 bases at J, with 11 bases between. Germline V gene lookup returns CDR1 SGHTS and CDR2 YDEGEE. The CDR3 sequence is CASSLGQGGQYF. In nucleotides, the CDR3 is TGTGCCAGCAGCTTGGGGCAGGGTGGCCAGTACTTC. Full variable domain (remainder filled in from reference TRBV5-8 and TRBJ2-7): EAGVTQSPTHLIKTRGQQATLRCSPISGHTSVYWYQQALGLGLQFLLWYDEGEERNRGNFPPRFSGRQFPNYSSELNVNALELEDSALYLCASSLGQGGQYFGPGTRLTVT.

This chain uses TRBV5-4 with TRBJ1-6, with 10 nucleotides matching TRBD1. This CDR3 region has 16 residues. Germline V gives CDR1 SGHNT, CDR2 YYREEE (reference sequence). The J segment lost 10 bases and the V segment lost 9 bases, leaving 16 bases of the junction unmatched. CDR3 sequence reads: CATEDRGPRSGSPLHF. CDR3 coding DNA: TGTGCCACCGAAGACAGGGGGCCCCGCTCTGGGTCACCCCTCCACTTT.

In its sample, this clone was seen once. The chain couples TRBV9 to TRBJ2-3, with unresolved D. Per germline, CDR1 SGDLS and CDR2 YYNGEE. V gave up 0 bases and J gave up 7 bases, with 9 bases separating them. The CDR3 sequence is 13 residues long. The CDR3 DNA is TGTGCCAGCAGCGTAGCTCTGCTAAATACGCAGTATTTT. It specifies CASSVALLNTQYF.

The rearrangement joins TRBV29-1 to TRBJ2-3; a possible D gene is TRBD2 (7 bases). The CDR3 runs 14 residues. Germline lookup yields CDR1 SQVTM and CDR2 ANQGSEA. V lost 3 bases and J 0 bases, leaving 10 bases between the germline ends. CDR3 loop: CSVDRGASTDTQYF. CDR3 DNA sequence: TGCAGCGTTGACCGGGGGGCTAGCACAGATACGCAGTATTTT.

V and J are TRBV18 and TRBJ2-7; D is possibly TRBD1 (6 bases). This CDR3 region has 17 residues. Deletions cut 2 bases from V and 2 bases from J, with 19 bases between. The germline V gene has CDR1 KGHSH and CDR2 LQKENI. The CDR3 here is CASSPGDFRGKTYEQYF. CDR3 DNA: TGTGCCAGCTCACCAGGTGACTTTAGGGGGAAAACCTACGAGCAGTACTTC.

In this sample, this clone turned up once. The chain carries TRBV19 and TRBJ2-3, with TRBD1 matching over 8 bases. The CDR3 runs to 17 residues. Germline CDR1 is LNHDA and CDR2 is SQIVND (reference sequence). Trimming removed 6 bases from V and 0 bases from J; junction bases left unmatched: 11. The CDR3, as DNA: TGTGCCAGTAGCTTATCCGGGACAGGAACTAGCACAGATACGCAGTATTTT. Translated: CASSLSGTGTSTDTQYF.

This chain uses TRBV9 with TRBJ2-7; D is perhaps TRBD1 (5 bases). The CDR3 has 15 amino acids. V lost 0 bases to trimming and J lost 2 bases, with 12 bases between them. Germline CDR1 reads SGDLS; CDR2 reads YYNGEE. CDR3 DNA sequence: TGTGCCAGCAGCGTAGACCTGGCAGGGCCCTACGAGCAGTACTTC. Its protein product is CASSVDLAGPYEQYF.

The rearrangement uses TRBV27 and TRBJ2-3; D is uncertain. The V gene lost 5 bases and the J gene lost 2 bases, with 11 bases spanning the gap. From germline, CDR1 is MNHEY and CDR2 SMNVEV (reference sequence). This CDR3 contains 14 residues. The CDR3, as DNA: TGTGCCAGCAGTATAAGCTACTTCACAGATACGCAGTATTTT. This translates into CASSISYFTDTQYF.

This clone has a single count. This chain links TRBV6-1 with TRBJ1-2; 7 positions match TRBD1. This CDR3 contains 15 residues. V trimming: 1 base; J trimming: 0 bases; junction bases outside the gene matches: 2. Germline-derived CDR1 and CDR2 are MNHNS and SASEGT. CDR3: CASSEGQGSNYGYTF. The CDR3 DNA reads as TGTGCCAGCAGTGAAGGACAGGGCTCTAACTATGGCTACACCTTC.

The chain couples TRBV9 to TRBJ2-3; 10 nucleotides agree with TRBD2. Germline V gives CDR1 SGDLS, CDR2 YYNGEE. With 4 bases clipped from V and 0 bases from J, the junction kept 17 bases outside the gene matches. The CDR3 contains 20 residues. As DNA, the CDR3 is TGTGCCAGCAGCAAAATGGGGCTAGCGGGAGTCGGCACTAGCACAGATACGCAGTATTTT. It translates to CASSKMGLAGVGTSTDTQYF.

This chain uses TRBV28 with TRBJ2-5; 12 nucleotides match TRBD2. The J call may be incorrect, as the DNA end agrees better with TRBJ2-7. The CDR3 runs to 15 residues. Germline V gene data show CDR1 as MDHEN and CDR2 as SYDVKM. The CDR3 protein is CASSSHGTSGLEQYF. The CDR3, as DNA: TGTGCCAGCAGTTCACATGGGACTAGCGGGCTCGAGCAGTACTTC.

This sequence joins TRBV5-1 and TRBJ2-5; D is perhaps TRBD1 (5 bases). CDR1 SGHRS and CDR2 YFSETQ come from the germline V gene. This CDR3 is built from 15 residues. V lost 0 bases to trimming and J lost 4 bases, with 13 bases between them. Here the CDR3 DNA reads TGCGCCAGCAGCTTGGAGGCAGGAAGGGGAGAGACCCAGTACTTC. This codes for CASSLEAGRGETQYF.

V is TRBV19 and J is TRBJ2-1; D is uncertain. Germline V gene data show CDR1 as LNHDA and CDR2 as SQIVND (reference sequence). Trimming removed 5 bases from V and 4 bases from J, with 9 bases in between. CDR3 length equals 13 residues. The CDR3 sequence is CASSPHEYNEQFF. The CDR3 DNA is TGTGCCAGTAGTCCCCACGAGTACAATGAGCAGTTCTTC.

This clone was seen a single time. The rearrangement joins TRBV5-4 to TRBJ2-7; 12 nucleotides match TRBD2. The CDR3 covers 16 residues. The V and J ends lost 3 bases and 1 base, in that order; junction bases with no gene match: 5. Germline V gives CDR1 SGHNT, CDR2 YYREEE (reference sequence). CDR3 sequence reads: CASSWVTSGGSYEQYF. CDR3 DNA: TGTGCCAGCAGCTGGGTGACTAGCGGGGGTTCCTACGAGCAGTACTTC.

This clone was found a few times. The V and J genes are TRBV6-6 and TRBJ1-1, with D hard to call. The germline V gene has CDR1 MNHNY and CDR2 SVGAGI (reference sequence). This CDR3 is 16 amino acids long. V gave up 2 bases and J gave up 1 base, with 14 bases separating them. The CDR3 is CASSYLRSGSNTEAFF. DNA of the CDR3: TGTGCCAGCAGTTACCTCCGTTCAGGATCGAACACTGAAGCTTTCTTT.

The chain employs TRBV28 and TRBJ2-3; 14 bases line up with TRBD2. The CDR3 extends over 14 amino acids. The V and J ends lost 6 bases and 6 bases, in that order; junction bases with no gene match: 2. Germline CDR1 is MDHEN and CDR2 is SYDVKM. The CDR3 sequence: CASRGLAGADTQYF. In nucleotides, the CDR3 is TGTGCCAGCAGGGGACTAGCGGGAGCGGATACGCAGTATTTT.

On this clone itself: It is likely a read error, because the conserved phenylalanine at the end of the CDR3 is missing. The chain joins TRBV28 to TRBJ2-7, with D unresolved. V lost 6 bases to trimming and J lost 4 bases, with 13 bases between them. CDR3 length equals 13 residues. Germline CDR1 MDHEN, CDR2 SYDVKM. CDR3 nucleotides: TGTGCCAGCAGAACCGGTTCAGGATACGAGCAGTACTCC. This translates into CASRTGSGYEQYS.

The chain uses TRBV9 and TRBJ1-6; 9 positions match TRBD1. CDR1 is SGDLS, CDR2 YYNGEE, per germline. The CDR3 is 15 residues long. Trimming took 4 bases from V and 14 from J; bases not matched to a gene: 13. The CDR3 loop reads CASSPQTGTGQSLHF. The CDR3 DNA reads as TGTGCCAGCAGCCCGCAGACCGGGACAGGGCAATCCCTCCACTTT.

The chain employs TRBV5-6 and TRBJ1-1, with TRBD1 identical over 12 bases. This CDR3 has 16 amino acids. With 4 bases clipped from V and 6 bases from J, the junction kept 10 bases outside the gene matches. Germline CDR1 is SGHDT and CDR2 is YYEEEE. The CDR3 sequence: CASSPGTGGAGPEAFF. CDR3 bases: TGTGCCAGCAGCCCCGGGACAGGGGGCGCCGGCCCTGAAGCTTTCTTT.

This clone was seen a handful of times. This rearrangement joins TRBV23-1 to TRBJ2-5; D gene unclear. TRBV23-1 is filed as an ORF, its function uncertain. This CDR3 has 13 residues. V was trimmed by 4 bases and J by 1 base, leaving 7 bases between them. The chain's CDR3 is CASSPHTQETQYF. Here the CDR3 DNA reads TGCGCCAGCAGTCCCCACACCCAAGAGACCCAGTACTTC.

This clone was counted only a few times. CDR3 protein: CASSERGSRSNEKLFF. The CDR3 DNA reads TGCGCCAGCAGCGAAAGGGGGAGTAGGAGTAATGAAAAACTGTTTTTT. The rearrangement uses TRBV4-1 and TRBJ1-4, with D tentatively TRBD1 (6 bases). The germline CDR1 and CDR2 sequences are MGHRA and YSYEKL. V lost 5 bases and J 4 bases, leaving 17 bases between the germline ends. There are 16 residues in the CDR3.

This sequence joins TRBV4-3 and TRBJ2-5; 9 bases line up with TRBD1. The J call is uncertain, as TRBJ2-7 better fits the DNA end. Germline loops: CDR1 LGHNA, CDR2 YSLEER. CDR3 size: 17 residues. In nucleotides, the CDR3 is TGCGCCAGCAGCCAAGATTTGGAGACAGGGGGACCCTACGAGCAGTACTTC. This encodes CASSQDLETGGPYEQYF.

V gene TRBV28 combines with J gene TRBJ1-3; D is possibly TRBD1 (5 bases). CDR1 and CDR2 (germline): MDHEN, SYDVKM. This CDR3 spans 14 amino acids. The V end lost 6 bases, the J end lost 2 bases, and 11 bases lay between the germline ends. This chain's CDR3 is CASSPSGAGNTIYF. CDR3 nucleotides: TGTGCCAGCAGCCCTTCGGGGGCTGGAAACACCATATATTTT.

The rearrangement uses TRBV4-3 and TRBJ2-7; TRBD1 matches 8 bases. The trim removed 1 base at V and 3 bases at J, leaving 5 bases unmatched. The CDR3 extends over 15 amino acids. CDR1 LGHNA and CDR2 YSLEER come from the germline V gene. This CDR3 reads CASSQVKDRVYEQYF. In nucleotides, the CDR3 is TGCGCCAGCAGCCAAGTAAAGGACAGGGTCTACGAGCAGTACTTC.

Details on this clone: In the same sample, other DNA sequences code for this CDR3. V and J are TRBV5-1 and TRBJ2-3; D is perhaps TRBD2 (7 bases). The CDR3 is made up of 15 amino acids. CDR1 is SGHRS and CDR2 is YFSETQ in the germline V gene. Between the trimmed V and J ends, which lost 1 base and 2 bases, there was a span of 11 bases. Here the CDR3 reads CASSLQGTNTDTQYF. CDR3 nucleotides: TGCGCCAGCAGCTTGCAGGGGACTAACACAGATACGCAGTATTTT. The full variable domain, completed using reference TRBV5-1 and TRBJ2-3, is KAGVTQTPRYLIKTRGQQVTLSCSPISGHRSVSWYQQTPGQGLQFLFEYFSETQRNKGNFPGRFSGRQFSNSRSEMNVSTLELGDSALYLCASSLQGTNTDTQYFGPGTRLTVL.

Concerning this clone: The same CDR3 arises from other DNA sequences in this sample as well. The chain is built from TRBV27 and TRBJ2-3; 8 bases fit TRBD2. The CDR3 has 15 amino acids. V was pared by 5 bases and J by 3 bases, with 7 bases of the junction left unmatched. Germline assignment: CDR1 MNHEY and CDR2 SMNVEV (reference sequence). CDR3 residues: CASSKRERGTDTQYF. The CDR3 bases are TGTGCCAGCAGTAAGCGGGAGAGGGGTACAGATACGCAGTATTTT.